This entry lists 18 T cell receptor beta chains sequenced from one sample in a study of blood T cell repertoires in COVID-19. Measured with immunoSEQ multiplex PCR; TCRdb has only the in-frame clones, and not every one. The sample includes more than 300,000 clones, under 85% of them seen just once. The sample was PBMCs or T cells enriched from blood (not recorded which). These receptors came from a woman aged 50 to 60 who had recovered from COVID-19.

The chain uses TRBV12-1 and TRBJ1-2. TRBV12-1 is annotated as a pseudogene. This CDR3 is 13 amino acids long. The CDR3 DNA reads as TGTGCCAGCCACAAGCGGGGTTACTATGGCTACACCTTC. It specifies CASHKRGYYGYTF.

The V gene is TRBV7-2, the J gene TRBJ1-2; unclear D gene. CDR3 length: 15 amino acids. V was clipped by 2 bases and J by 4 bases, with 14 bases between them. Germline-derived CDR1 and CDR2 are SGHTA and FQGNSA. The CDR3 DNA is TGTGCCAGCAGCTTAATTGGTGCGGAGATCTATGGCTACACCTTC. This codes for CASSLIGAEIYGYTF. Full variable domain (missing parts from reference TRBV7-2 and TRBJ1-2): GAGVSQSPSNKVTEKGKDVELRCDPISGHTALYWYRQSLGQGLEFLIYFQGNSAPDKSGLPSDRFSAERTGGSVSTLTIQRTQQEDSAVYLCASSLIGAEIYGYTFGSGTRLTVV.

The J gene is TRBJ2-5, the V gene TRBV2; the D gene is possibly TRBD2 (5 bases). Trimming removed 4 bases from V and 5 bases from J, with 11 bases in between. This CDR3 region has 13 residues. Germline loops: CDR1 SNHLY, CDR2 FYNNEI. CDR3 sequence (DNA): TGTGCCAGCAGTGTTCAATGGAGGGAGACCCAGTACTTC. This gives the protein CASSVQWRETQYF.

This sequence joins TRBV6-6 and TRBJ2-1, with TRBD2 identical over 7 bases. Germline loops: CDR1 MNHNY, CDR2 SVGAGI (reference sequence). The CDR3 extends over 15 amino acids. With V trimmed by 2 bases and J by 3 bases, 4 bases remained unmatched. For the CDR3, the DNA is TGTGCCAGCAGTTACGTTGGGAGGGGCTACAATGAGCAGTTCTTC. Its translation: CASSYVGRGYNEQFF.

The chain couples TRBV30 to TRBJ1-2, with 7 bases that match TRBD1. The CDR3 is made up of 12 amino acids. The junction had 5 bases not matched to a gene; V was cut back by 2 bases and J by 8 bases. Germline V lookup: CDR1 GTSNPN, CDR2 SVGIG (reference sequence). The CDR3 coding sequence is TGTGCCTGGAGTACAGGGGCGCGAGGCTACACCTTC. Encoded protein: CAWSTGARGYTF.

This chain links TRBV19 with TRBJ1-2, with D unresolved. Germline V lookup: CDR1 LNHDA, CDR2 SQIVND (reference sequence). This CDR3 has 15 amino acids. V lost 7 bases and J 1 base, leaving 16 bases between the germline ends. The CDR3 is CASTIGGSFNYGYTF. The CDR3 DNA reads TGTGCCAGTACCATCGGAGGTTCGTTTAACTATGGCTACACCTTC.

CDR3: CASSLTLGLAGVPFSYEQYF. In DNA, the CDR3 is TGTGCCAGCAGCCTTACTCTGGGACTAGCGGGAGTCCCCTTCTCCTACGAGCAGTACTTC. The rearrangement joins TRBV3-1 (or the pseudogene TRBV3-2) to TRBJ2-7, with 14 bases fitting TRBD2. Germline V gene sequence: CDR1 LGHDT, CDR2 YNNKEL (reference sequence). The CDR3 consists of 20 residues. V lost 4 bases and J lost 0; bases outside the gene matches: 14.

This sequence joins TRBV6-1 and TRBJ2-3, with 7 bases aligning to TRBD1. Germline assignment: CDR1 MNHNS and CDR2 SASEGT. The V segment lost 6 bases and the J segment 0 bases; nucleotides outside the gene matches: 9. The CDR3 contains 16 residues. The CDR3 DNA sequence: TGTGCCAGCAGCGAACCTTGGGGACAGAGCACAGATACGCAGTATTTT. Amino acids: CASSEPWGQSTDTQYF.

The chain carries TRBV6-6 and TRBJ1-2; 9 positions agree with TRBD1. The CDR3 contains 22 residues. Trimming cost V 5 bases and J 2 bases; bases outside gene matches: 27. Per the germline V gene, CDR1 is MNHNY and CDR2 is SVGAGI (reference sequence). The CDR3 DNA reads TGTGCCAGCAGTCCTTCCCCTTTGTGGACAGGGGAACCTACCCACTTGAACTATGGCTACACCTTC. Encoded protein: CASSPSPLWTGEPTHLNYGYTF.

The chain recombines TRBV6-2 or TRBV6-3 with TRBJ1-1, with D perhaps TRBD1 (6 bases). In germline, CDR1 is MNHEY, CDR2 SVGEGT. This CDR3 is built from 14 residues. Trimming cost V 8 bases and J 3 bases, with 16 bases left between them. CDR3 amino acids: CASRRGQGHTEAFF. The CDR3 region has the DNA TGTGCCAGCCGCCGGGGGCAGGGCCACACTGAAGCTTTCTTT.

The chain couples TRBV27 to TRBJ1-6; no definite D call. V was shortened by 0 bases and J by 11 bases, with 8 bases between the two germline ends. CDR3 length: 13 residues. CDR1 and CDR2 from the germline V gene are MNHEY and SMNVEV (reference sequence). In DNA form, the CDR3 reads TGTGCCAGCAGTTTATCCCCGGTCACACCCCTCCACTTT. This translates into CASSLSPVTPLHF.

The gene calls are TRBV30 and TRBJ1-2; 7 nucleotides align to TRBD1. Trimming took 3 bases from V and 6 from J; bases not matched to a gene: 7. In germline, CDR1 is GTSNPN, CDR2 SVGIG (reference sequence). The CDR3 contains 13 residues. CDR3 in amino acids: CAWSITGEDGYTF. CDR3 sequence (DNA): TGTGCCTGGAGCATCACAGGGGAGGATGGCTACACCTTC.

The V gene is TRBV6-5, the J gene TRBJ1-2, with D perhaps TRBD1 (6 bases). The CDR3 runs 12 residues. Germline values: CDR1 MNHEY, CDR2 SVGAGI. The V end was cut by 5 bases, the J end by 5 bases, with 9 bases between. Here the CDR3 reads CASSTGPYGYTF. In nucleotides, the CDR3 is TGTGCCAGCAGTACAGGGCCGTATGGCTACACCTTC.

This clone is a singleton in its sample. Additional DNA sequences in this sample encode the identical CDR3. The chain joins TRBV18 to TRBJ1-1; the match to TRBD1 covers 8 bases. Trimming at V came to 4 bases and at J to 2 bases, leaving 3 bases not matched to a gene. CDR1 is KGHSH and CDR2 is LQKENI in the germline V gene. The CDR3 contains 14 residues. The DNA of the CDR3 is TGTGCCAGCTCACTCGGACAGGGCAACACTGAAGCTTTCTTT. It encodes CASSLGQGNTEAFF.

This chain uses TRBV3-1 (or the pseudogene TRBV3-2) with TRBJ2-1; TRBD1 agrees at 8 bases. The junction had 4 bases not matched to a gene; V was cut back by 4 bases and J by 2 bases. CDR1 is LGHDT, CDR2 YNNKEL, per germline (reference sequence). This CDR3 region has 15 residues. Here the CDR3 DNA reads TGTGCCAGCAGCCTGGACAGGGTCACCTACAATGAGCAGTTCTTC. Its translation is CASSLDRVTYNEQFF.

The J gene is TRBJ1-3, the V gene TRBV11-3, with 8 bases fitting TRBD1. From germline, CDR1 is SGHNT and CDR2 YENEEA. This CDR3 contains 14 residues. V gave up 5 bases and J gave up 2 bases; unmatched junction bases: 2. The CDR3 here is CASSRDRTGNTIYF. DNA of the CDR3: TGTGCCAGCAGCCGGGACAGGACTGGAAACACCATATATTTT.

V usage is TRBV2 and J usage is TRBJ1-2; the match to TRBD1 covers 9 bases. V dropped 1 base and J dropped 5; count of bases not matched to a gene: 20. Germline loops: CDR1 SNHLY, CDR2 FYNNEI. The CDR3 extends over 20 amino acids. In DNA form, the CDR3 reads TGTGCCAGCAGTGAAGTCTTGGGGGGTGGACAGGGGATTCCCTATTATGGCTACACCTTC. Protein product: CASSEVLGGGQGIPYYGYTF.

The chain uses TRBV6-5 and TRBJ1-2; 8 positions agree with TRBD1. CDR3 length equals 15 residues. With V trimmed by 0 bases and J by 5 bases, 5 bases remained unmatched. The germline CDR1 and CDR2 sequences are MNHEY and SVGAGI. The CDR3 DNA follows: TGTGCCAGCAGTTACTCCGGACAGGGAGAGTATGGCTACACCTTC. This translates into CASSYSGQGEYGYTF.